What follows describes a single T cell receptor (beta chain). Its antigen is not yet known. Base quality data are lacking; no much larger clone is found one base away. The CDR3 regions of human TCRbeta chains were subjected to immunosequencing. Per the original workflow: TCRs in the repertoires were matched against a reference library of SARS-CoV-2-specific TCRs that had been generated with the MIRA antigen-specificity platform. Breadth meant the fraction of unique TCRs that were SARS-CoV-2-associated, whereas depth meant the fraction of total T cells that were SARS-CoV-2-associated. Each spike-specific TCR was assigned to its reactive spike region and to a CD4 or CD8 class using the MIRA data. Log10-transformed breadth and depth values were compared by one-way ANOVA with Sidak's multiple comparisons tests. TCRdb obtained this table from immuneACCESS and retained in-frame rearrangements with V and J assigned. These tables miss some clones; where compared with another copy, unresolved V genes account for less than half of the shortfall, and the remainder is unexplained. The V and J calls and the clone size are those of that table, but D and trimming were determined from the DNA. The sample includes 130,000 to 150,000 clones, with 82% observed a single time. The ten largest clones take up roughly 4.3% of the sample.

From the cysteine through the phenylalanine, the CDR3 covers 17 amino acids. Just CDR3 DNA is preserved here, 51 bases in frame from base 1. The sample originates from a study of T cell responses to AZD1222 COVID-19 vaccine (dated by TCRdb to 2020 to 2023). Study-level background: TCR sequencing was performed for about 250 trial participants, of whom around 200 were given two doses of AZD1222 and around 25 were given two doses of MenACWY control vaccine. Enrollment into the trials was organized by age into subgroups of 18-55, 56-69 and 70-plus years, and those subgroups contained about 160, 30 and 59 TCR-sequenced participants, respectively. Findings and caveats that apply to the study as a whole: Participants were mostly white British and included more females than males, and it was suggested by the authors that clonal diversity may have been underestimated. After two AZD1222 doses, both the breadth and the depth of spike-specific TCRs were significantly higher than at day 0 and than in MenACWY recipients. The 56-69-year group was small, and its depth increase did not reach significance, likely because of low power. Conclusions about previously exposed vaccinees were limited because only six or seven AZD1222 recipients were SARS-CoV-2 seropositive at baseline. Because no day 14 peak-response samples were available, the repertoires could be characterized only after the peak T cell response. Reportedly, almost half of the unique spike-specific TCRs recognized epitopes lying outside the regions that are mutated in the B.1.351 and B.1.1.7 variants. The whole spike protein was spanned by vaccine-associated CD4 TCRs, and dominant responses were seen in regions 160-218 and 743-854.

This sample's time point label indicates: baseline before first vaccination. The sample's treatment or condition label, in plain terms: meningococcal conjugate vaccine given as trial control. Vaccinee samples were obtained from the UK trials COV001 and COV002, which included a single-blind randomized controlled phase 2/3 trial of AZD1222 (ChAdOx1 nCoV-19) in healthy adults. For TCRbeta chain sequencing, PBMC samples from trial participants were taken at day 0 and at day 28 after the second dose. The sample here was peripheral blood, taken on day 0 of MenACWY control vaccination. The chain links TRBV21-1 with TRBJ2-2; the D call of TRBD1 is as the table states it, not checked on the DNA. TRBV21-1 is flagged as a pseudogene. The sequence was obtained from an adult in good health. The CDR3 reads as follows: CASARAGDPRVTGELFF. The DNA sequence reads TGTGCCAGCGCCCGAGCAGGAGACCCCAGGGTCACCGGGGAGCTGTTTTTT.